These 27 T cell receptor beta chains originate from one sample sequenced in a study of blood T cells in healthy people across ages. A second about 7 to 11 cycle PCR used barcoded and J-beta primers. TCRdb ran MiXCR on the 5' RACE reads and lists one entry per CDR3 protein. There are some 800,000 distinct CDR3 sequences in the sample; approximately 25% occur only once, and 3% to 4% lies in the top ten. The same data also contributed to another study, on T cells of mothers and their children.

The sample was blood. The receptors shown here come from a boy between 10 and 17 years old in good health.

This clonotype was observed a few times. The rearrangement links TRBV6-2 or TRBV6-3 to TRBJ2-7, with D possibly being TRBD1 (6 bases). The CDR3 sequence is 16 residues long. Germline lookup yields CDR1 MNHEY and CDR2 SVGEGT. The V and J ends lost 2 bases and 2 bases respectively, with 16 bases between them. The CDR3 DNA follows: TGTGCCAGCAGTTACGGTGATGTGACAGGCACCTACGAGCAGTACTTC. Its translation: CASSYGDVTGTYEQYF.

CDR3 in DNA: TGCGCCAGCAGCCCGCAGACAACCTACAATGAGCAGTTCTTC. It encodes CASSPQTTYNEQFF. The rearrangement links TRBV4-1 to TRBJ2-1; D gene uncertain. Germline lookup yields CDR1 MGHRA and CDR2 YSYEKL. The CDR3 has 14 amino acids. Trimming removed 4 bases at V and 2 bases at J, with 9 bases between.

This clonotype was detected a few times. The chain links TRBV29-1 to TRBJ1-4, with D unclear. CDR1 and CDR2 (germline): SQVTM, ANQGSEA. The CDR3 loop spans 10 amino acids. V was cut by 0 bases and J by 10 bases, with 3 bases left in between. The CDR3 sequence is CSVEDGKLFF. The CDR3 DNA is TGCAGCGTTGAAGATGGAAAACTGTTTTTT.

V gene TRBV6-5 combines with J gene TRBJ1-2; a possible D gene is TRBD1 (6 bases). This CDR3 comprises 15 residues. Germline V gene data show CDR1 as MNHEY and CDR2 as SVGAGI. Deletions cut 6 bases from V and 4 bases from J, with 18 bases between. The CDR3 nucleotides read TGTGCCAGCAGCCGGGACACCCGGCTAATCTATGGCTACACCTTC. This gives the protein CASSRDTRLIYGYTF.

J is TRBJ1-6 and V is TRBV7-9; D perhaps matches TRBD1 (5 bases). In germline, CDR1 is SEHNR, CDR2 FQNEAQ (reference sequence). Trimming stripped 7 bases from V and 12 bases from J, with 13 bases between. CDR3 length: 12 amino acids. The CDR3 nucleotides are TGTGCCAGCATGGACCGGGGGAAACCCCTCCACTTT. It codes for CASMDRGKPLHF.

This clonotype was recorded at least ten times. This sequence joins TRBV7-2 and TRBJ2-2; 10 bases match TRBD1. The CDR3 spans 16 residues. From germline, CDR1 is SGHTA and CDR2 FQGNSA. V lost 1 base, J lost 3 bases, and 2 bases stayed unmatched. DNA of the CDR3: TGTGCCAGCAGCTTAGATGGGACAGGGGACACCGGGGAGCTGTTTTTT. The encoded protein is CASSLDGTGDTGELFF.

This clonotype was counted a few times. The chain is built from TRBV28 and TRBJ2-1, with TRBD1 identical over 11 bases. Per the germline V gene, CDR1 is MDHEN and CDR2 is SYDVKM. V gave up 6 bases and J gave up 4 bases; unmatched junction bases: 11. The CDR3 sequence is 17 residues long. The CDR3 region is CASSPWDRGRIYNEQFF. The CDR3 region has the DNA TGTGCCAGCAGCCCTTGGGACAGGGGGAGGATTTACAATGAGCAGTTCTTC.

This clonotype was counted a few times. CDR3 in amino acids: CASSSGPGGYEQYF. As DNA, the CDR3 is TGTGCCAGCAGCTCAGGACCCGGAGGTTACGAGCAGTACTTC. This rearrangement joins TRBV7-2 to TRBJ2-5; D might be TRBD2 (5 bases). The end of the DNA aligns better with TRBJ2-7, so the J call may be wrong. The CDR3 totals 14 residues. CDR1 is SGHTA, CDR2 FQGNSA, per germline.

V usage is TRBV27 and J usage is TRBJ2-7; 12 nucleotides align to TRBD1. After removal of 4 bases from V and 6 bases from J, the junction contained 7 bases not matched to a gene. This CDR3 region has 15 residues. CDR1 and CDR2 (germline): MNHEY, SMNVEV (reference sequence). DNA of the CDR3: TGTGCCAGCAGTTCCCTGGGACAGGGGGCATGCGAGCAGTACTTC. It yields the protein CASSSLGQGACEQYF.

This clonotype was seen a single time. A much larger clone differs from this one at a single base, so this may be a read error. The CDR3 bases are TGCGCCAGCAGCCAAGACAGGCCAGAGACCCAGTACTTC. This encodes CASSQDRPETQYF. The chain links TRBV4-3 to TRBJ2-5; D is unclear. Germline V gene lookup returns CDR1 LGHNA and CDR2 YSLEER. V was shortened by 0 bases and J by 4 bases, with 6 bases between the two germline ends. This CDR3 spans 13 amino acids.

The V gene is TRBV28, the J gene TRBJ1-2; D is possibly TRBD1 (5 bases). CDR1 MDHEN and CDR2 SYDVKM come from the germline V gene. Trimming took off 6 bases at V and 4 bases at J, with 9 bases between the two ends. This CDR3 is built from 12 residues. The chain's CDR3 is CASSPQVYGYTF. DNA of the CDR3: TGTGCCAGCAGCCCACAGGTCTATGGCTACACCTTC.

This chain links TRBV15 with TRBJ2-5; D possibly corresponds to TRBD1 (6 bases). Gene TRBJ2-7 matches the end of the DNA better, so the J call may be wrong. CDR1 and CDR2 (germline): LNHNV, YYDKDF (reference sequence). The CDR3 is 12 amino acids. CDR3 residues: CATSGTYYEQYF. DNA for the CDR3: TGTGCCACCAGCGGGACATACTACGAGCAGTACTTC.

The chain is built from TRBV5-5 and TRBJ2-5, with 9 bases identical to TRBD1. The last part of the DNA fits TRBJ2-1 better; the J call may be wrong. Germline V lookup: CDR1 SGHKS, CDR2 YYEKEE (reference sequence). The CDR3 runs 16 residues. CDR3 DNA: TGTGCCAGCAGCTTGGCGGGACAGGGATGGGTAAATGAGCAGTTCTTC. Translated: CASSLAGQGWVNEQFF.

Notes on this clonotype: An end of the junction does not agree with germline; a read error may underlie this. The CDR3 nucleotides read TGTGCCAACAGCTTAAGGTCCCCTAGCGGGAGGGCGGGCAAAAACATTCAGTACTTC. As protein: CANSLRSPSGRAGKNIQYF. This chain uses TRBV7-2 with TRBJ2-4; 12 positions agree with TRBD2. Per the germline V gene, CDR1 is SGHTA and CDR2 is FQGNSA. This CDR3 comprises 19 residues.

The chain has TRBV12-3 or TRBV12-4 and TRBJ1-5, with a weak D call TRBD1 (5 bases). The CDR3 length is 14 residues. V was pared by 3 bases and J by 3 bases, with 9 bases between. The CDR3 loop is CASSLAGNNQPQHF. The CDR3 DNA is TGTGCCAGCAGTTTGGCAGGGAACAATCAGCCCCAGCATTTT.

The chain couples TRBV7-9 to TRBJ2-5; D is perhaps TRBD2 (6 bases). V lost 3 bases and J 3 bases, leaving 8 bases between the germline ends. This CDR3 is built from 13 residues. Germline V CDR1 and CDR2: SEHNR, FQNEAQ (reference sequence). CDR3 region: CASSLIAEETQYF. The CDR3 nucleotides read TGTGCCAGCAGCTTGATAGCGGAAGAGACCCAGTACTTC.

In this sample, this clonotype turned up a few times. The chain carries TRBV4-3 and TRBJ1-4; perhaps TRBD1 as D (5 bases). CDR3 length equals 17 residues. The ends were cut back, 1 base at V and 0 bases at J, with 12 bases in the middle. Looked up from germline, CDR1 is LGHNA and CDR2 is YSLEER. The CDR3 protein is CASSQGRNRPTNEKLFF. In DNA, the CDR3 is TGCGCCAGCAGCCAAGGTCGCAACAGGCCAACTAATGAAAAACTGTTTTTT.

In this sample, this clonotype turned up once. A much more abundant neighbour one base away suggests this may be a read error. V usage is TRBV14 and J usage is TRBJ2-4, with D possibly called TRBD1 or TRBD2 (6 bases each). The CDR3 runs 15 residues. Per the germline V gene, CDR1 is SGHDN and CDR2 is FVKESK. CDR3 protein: CASSQLSGGKNIQHF. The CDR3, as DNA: TGTGCCAGCAGCCAACTCTCCGGGGGCAAAAACATTCAGCACTTC.

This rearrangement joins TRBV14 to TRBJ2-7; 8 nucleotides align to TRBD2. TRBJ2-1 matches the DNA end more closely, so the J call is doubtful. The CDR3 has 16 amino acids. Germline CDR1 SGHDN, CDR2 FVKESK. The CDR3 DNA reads TGTGCCAGCAGCCAACTAGCGGGCGTAAACTACAATGAGCAGTTCTTC. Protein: CASSQLAGVNYNEQFF.

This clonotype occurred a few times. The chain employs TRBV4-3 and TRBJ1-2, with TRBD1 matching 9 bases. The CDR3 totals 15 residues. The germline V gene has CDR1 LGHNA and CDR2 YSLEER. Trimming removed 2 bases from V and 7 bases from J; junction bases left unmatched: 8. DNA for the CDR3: TGCGCCAGCAGCCAACCAACAGGGGGCGGCAGTGGCTACACCTTC. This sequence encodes CASSQPTGGGSGYTF.

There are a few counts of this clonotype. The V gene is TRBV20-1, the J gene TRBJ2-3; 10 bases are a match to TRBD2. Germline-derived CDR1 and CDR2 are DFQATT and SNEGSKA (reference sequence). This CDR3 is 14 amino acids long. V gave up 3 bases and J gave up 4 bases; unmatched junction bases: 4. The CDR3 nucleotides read TGCAGTGCTAGGCCAGCGGGAGGGCCAGATACGCAGTATTTT. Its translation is CSARPAGGPDTQYF.

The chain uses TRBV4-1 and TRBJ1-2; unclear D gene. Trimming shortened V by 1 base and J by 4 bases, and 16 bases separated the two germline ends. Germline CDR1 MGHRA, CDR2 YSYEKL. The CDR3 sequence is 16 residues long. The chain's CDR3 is CASSQVGKTGSYGYTF. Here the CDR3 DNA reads TGCGCCAGCAGCCAAGTGGGGAAGACTGGGAGCTATGGCTACACCTTC.

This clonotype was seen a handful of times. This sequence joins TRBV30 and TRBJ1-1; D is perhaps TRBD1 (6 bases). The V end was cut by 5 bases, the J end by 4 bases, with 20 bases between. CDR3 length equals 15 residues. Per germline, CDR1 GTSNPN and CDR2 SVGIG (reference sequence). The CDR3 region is CAWESLQGPSTEAFF. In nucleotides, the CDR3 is TGTGCCTGGGAAAGCCTACAGGGACCGAGCACTGAAGCTTTCTTT.

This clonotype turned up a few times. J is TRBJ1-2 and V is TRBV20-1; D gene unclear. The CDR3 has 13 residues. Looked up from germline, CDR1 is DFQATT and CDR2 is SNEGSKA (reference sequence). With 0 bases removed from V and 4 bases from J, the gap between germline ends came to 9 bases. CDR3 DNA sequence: TGCAGTGCTAGAGAGGGCAGCACCTATGGCTACACCTTC. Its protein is CSAREGSTYGYTF.

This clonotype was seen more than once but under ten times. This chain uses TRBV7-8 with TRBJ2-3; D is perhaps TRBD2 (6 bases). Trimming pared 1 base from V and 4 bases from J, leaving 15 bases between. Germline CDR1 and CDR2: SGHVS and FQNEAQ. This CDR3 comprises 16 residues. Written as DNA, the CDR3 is TGTGCCAGCAGCTTAGGGGCGGGATCCGGGGCAGATACGCAGTATTTT. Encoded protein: CASSLGAGSGADTQYF.

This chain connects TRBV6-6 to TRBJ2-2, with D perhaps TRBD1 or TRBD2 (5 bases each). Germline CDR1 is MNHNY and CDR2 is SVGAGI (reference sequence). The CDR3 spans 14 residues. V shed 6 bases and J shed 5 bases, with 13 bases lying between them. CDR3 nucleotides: TGTGCCAGCAGAAGGGACGGACGGACCGGGGAGCTGTTTTTT. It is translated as CASRRDGRTGELFF.

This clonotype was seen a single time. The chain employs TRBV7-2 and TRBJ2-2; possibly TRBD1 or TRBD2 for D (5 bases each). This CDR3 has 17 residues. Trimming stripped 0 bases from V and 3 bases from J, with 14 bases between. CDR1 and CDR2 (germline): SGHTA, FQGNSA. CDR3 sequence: CASSLAFEGMHTGELFF. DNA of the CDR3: TGTGCCAGCAGCTTAGCTTTTGAGGGGATGCACACCGGGGAGCTGTTTTTT.